This T cell receptor beta chain was retrieved from a study of blood T cell repertoires in COVID-19. This clone appeared a single time. Method: immunoSEQ multiplex PCR; TCRdb's copy keeps in-frame clones and lacks some. The table records about 390,000 clones, about 89% of them present only once. The V segment lost 6 bases and the J segment 0 bases; nucleotides outside the gene matches: 6. Germline CDR1 and CDR2: LNHDA and SQIVND (reference sequence). This CDR3 region has 16 residues. The receptor was derived from a woman in her sixties or seventies with COVID-19, enrolled during active disease. Source material: peripheral blood. The genes are TRBV19 and TRBJ2-2; 8 bases match TRBD1. The CDR3 coding sequence is TGTGCCAGTAGGCCGACAGGGGAAGCGAACACCGGGGAGCTGTTTTTT. Protein sequence: CASRPTGEANTGELFF. Full variable domain (rest looked up from reference TRBV19 and TRBJ2-2): DGGITQSPKYLFRKEGQNVTLSCEQNLNHDAMYWYRQDPGQGLRLIYYSQIVNDFQKGDIAEGYSVSREKKESFPLTVTSAQKNPTAFYLCASRPTGEANTGELFFGEGSRLTVL.